Following are 2 T cell receptor beta chains from one sample sequenced in a study of vaccination and CD4 T cells after COVID-19. Cultured CD4+ T-cell DNA underwent Oncomine TCR Beta short-read sequencing. TCRdb analysed the PCR reads with MiXCR anew, one entry per CDR3 protein. Altogether over 10,000 distinct CDR3 sequences are present, about two fifths being singletons, with the ten largest covering about 13%. These TCRs' antigens remain unknown. Treatment denoted: approximately 9-day PBMC culture with coronavirus spike peptide pools or control peptides (ViraFEST assay). The specimen sequenced was CD4+ T cells from blood, cultured in vitro. The receptors stem from a human donor who had recovered from COVID-19.

This chain joins TRBV27 and TRBJ1-1; tentative D call: TRBD1 (6 bases). This CDR3 is built from 15 residues. The V and J ends lost 5 bases and 1 base respectively, with 14 bases between them. Germline V gene data show CDR1 as MNHEY and CDR2 as SMNVEV (reference sequence). The CDR3: CASSDRDTRNTEAFF. DNA for the CDR3: TGTGCCAGCAGTGACCGGGACACAAGGAACACTGAAGCTTTCTTT.

The chain is built from TRBV3-1 and TRBJ2-7; TRBD2 matches at 7 bases. J was trimmed by 8 bases and V by 0 bases; bases with no gene match: 7. Germline-derived CDR1 and CDR2 are LGHDT and YNNKEL (reference sequence). The CDR3 contains 14 residues. CDR3 nucleotide sequence: TGTGCCAGCAGCCAAGATACAACGGGAGGCAAGCAGTACTTC. Its protein product is CASSQDTTGGKQYF.